The 19 T cell receptor beta chains presented below share a single source sample, sequenced in a study of blood T cell repertoires in COVID-19. Sequencing was performed with immunoSEQ multiplex PCR; in TCRdb, only in-frame clones are kept and a portion is missing. The data contain some 100,000 clones, roughly 80% of them singletons. Sequenced material: peripheral blood. The receptor set was obtained from a man over 45 with active or convalescent COVID-19.

V and J are TRBV6-5 and TRBJ2-1; 13 bases align to TRBD2. The CDR3 loop spans 15 amino acids. V lost 6 bases to trimming and J lost 6 bases; unmatched junction nucleotides: 5. Germline CDR1 is MNHEY and CDR2 is SVGAGI. Written as DNA, the CDR3 is TGTGCCAGCAGATCCGGGACTAGCGGGACCAATGAGCAGTTCTTC. As protein: CASRSGTSGTNEQFF.

The chain carries TRBV5-4 and TRBJ1-1; D possibly corresponds to TRBD1 (5 bases). The V end was cut by 1 base, the J end by 4 bases, with 8 bases between. This CDR3 has 13 residues. Germline V lookup: CDR1 SGHNT, CDR2 YYREEE (reference sequence). In nucleotides, the CDR3 is TGTGCCAGCAGCTTGCAGGGCGGCACTGAAGCTTTCTTT. This encodes CASSLQGGTEAFF.

The chain uses TRBV29-1 and TRBJ2-7; 12 bases line up with TRBD2. The CDR3 consists of 13 residues. CDR1 is SQVTM and CDR2 is ANQGSEA in the germline V gene. V shed 7 bases and J 6 bases; nucleotides not matched to a gene: 7. CDR3 in DNA: TGCAGCGGAGCGACTAGCGGGAGAGTCGAGCAGTACTTC. Its translation: CSGATSGRVEQYF.

The rearrangement joins TRBV9 to TRBJ1-2, with D unclear. Germline V lookup: CDR1 SGDLS, CDR2 YYNGEE. The CDR3 sequence is 15 residues long. With 3 bases removed from V and 3 bases from J, the gap between germline ends came to 15 bases. As DNA, the CDR3 is TGTGCCAGCAGCGCCGGAGGGCGGTTGGACTATGGCTACACCTTC. Its translation: CASSAGGRLDYGYTF.

The CDR3 is CASSYRGRGDSPLHF. In DNA form, the CDR3 reads TGTGCCAGCAGTTACAGGGGGCGTGGGGATTCACCCCTCCACTTT. The rearrangement joins TRBV6-5 to TRBJ1-6; 7 bases are a match to TRBD1. The CDR3 consists of 15 residues. V dropped 2 bases and J dropped 8; count of bases not matched to a gene: 6. Germline V gene sequence: CDR1 MNHEY, CDR2 SVGAGI.

This clone rates as medium-sized. The chain has TRBV16 and TRBJ2-1; 9 bases are shared with TRBD2. CDR1 and CDR2 (germline): KGHSY, FQNENV. V dropped 4 bases and J dropped 7; count of bases not matched to a gene: 8. The CDR3 covers 15 residues. CDR3 bases: TGTGCCAGCAGCCCCCCTAGCGGGATGCGGAATGAGCAGTTCTTC. Its protein is CASSPPSGMRNEQFF.

This clone was recorded once. V usage is TRBV28 and J usage is TRBJ2-5; D possibly corresponds to TRBD2 (7 bases). Germline values: CDR1 MDHEN, CDR2 SYDVKM. Trimming stripped 5 bases from V and 4 bases from J, with 17 bases between. The CDR3 runs 15 residues. The chain's CDR3 is CASSQGAGAGETQYF. The CDR3 coding sequence is TGTGCCAGCAGTCAAGGCGCGGGGGCAGGAGAGACCCAGTACTTC.

The CDR3 sequence is CASSPPNPGQQETQYF. The CDR3 bases are TGTGCCAGCTCACCGCCCAATCCGGGACAGCAAGAGACCCAGTACTTC. The chain carries TRBV18 and TRBJ2-5, with 7 positions matching TRBD1. CDR1 KGHSH and CDR2 LQKENI come from the germline V gene. V shed 3 bases, J shed 2 bases, and the junction held 9 bases outside the gene matches. The CDR3 contains 16 residues.

This chain uses TRBV6-2 or TRBV6-3 with TRBJ1-3; TRBD1 matches at 7 bases. CDR3 length: 14 residues. The germline V gene encodes CDR1 MNHEY and CDR2 SVGEGT. Losses at the gene ends were 5 bases for V and 2 bases for J; bases not matched to a gene: 3. CDR3: CASSQDRAGNTIYF. CDR3 nucleotides: TGTGCCAGCAGTCAAGACAGGGCTGGAAACACCATATATTTT.

There are a few counts of this clone. The CDR3 DNA sequence: TGCGCCAGCAGCTTCACATGGACAGGGGACCTAGTGGAGCAGTACTTC. It codes for CASSFTWTGDLVEQYF. The V call is TRBV5-1, the J call TRBJ2-7, with TRBD1 matching 9 bases. V shed 2 bases, J shed 7 bases, and the junction held 13 bases outside the gene matches. Per the germline V gene, CDR1 is SGHRS and CDR2 is YFSETQ. The CDR3 has 16 amino acids.

This clone was observed a single time. The V gene is TRBV4-1, the J gene TRBJ1-1; weak D call: TRBD1 (5 bases). Germline CDR1 and CDR2: MGHRA and YSYEKL. The CDR3 runs 15 residues. V was pared by 0 bases and J by 4 bases, with 12 bases between. The CDR3 coding sequence is TGCGCCAGCAGCCAAGATCCCCAGGGAGGCACTGAAGCTTTCTTT. It yields the protein CASSQDPQGGTEAFF.

The genes are TRBV5-4 and TRBJ1-2, with D tentatively TRBD1 (5 bases). CDR1 is SGHNT, CDR2 YYREEE, per germline (reference sequence). Between the trimmed V and J ends, which lost 4 bases and 4 bases, there was a span of 23 bases. The CDR3 has 17 amino acids. The CDR3 reads CASSIKQDAGAGYGYTF. Written as DNA, the CDR3 is TGTGCCAGCAGCATAAAACAGGACGCTGGGGCTGGCTATGGCTACACCTTC.

The chain links TRBV24-1 to TRBJ2-3, with 10 bases identical to TRBD2. The CDR3 runs 15 residues. Trimming took 4 bases from V and 7 from J; bases not matched to a gene: 7. Germline lookup yields CDR1 KGHDR and CDR2 SFDVKD. The CDR3 reads CATSELIAGGHTQYF. For the CDR3, the DNA is TGTGCCACCAGTGAACTTATAGCGGGAGGCCATACGCAGTATTTT.

The genes are TRBV6-5 and TRBJ2-7, with a tentative D call TRBD1 (5 bases). Germline V gene lookup returns CDR1 MNHEY and CDR2 SVGAGI. Trimming took off 6 bases at V and 6 bases at J, with 18 bases between the two ends. This CDR3 is 14 amino acids long. CDR3 bases: TGTGCCAGCAGCCTTGGGGTGGCAGGGCGCGAGCAGTACTTC. Translated, it gives CASSLGVAGREQYF.

The chain carries TRBV24-1 and TRBJ2-2, with D perhaps TRBD2 (6 bases). CDR3 size: 16 residues. Germline CDR1 and CDR2: KGHDR and SFDVKD. V shed 2 bases and J shed 4 bases, with 13 bases lying between them. The CDR3 bases are TGTGCCACCAGTGATTCAGTTAGCGGCTCCACCGGGGAGCTGTTTTTT. It specifies CATSDSVSGSTGELFF.

The CDR3 coding sequence is TGCGCCAGCAGCTCTACAGGGGAAATCCAAAACATTCAGTACTTC. The encoded protein is CASSSTGEIQNIQYF. V usage is TRBV5-1 and J usage is TRBJ2-4; 7 nucleotides line up with TRBD1. This CDR3 is 15 amino acids long. J lost 5 bases, V lost 3 bases, and 8 bases had no gene match. Germline-derived CDR1 and CDR2 are SGHRS and YFSETQ. Together with reference TRBV5-1 and TRBJ2-4, the CDR3 gives the full variable domain: KAGVTQTPRYLIKTRGQQVTLSCSPISGHRSVSWYQQTPGQGLQFLFEYFSETQRNKGNFPGRFSGRQFSNSRSEMNVSTLELGDSALYLCASSSTGEIQNIQYFGAGTRLSVL.

The chain uses TRBV6-5 and TRBJ1-2; D perhaps matches TRBD1 (5 bases). Looked up from germline, CDR1 is MNHEY and CDR2 is SVGAGI. V lost 2 bases and J 2 bases, leaving 15 bases between the germline ends. This CDR3 is built from 16 residues. The CDR3 nucleotides read TGTGCCAGCAGTTACGCCCTGACAGCGGGAAACTATGGCTACACCTTC. Its protein product is CASSYALTAGNYGYTF.

This chain uses TRBV5-1 with TRBJ2-7; TRBD2 aligns across 7 bases. The V gene end was trimmed by 4 bases and the J gene end by 6 bases; junction bases not matched to a gene: 10. This CDR3 spans 14 amino acids. Germline V CDR1 and CDR2: SGHRS, YFSETQ. The CDR3 reads CASSPLAGVGEQYF. CDR3 nucleotides: TGCGCCAGCAGCCCCCTGGCGGGAGTCGGCGAGCAGTACTTC.

The V and J genes are TRBV2 and TRBJ2-3; possible D gene TRBD2, 5 bases. The germline V and J ends were trimmed by 3 bases and 4 bases, with 14 bases remaining between them. This CDR3 has 15 residues. Germline V gene lookup returns CDR1 SNHLY and CDR2 FYNNEI. The chain's CDR3 is CASSEARVSADTQYF. DNA for the CDR3: TGTGCCAGCAGTGAGGCGAGGGTTTCGGCAGATACGCAGTATTTT.